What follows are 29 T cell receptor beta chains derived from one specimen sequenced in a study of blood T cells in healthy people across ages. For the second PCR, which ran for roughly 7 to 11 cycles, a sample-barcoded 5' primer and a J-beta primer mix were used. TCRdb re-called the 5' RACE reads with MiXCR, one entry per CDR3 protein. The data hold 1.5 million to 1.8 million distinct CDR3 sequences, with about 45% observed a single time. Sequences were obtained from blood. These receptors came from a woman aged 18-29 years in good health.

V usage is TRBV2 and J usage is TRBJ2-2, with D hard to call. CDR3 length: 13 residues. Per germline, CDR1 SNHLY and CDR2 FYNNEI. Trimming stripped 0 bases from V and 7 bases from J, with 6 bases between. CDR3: CASSEAKVGELFF. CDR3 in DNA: TGTGCCAGCAGTGAAGCGAAGGTCGGGGAGCTGTTTTTT.

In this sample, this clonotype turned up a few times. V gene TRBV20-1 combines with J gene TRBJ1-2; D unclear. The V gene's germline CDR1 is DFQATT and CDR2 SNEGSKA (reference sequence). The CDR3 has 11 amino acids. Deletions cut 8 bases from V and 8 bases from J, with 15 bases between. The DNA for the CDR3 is TGCAGTCCGACGAACGATAGAGGCTACACCTTC. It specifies CSPTNDRGYTF.

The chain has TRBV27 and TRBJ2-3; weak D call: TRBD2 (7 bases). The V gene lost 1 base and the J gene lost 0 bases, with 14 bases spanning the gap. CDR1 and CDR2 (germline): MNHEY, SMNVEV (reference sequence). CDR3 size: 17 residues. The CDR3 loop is CASSLYGGRSSTDTQYF. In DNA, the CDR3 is TGTGCCAGCAGTTTATACGGGGGGCGGTCTAGCACAGATACGCAGTATTTT.

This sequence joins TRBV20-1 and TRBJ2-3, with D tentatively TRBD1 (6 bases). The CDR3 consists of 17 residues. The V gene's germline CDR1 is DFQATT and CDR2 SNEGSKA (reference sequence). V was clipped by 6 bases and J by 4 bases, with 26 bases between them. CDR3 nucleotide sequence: TGCAGTGCCCCTAACAGGGCTCTCCCGGGCCGCGCAGATACGCAGTATTTT. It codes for CSAPNRALPGRADTQYF.

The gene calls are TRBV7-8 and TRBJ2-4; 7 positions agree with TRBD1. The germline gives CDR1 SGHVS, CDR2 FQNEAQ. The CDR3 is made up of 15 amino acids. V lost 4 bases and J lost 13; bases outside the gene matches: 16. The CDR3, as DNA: TGTGCCAGCAGCTCCCCGAAGGCAGGGGGTTGGGAGCAGTACTTC. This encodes CASSSPKAGGWEQYF.

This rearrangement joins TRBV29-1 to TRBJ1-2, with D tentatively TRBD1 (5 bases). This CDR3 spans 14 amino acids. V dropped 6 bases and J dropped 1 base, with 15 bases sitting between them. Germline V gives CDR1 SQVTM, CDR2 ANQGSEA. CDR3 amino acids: CSVQGQGNNYGYTF. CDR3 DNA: TGCAGCGTCCAAGGGCAGGGAAATAACTATGGCTACACCTTC.

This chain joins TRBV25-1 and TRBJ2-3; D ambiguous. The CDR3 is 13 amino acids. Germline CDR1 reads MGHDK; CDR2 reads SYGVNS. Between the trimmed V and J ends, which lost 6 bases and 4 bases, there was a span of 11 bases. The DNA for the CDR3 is TGTGCCAGCAGCGTCAACTTTCCAGATACGCAGTATTTT. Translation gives CASSVNFPDTQYF.

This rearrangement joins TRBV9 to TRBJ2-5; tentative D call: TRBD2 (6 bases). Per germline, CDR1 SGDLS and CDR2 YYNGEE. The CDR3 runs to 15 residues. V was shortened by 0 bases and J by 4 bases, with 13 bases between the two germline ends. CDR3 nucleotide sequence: TGTGCCAGCAGCGTAGCTGGAGGGGCGGGAGAGACCCAGTACTTC. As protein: CASSVAGGAGETQYF.

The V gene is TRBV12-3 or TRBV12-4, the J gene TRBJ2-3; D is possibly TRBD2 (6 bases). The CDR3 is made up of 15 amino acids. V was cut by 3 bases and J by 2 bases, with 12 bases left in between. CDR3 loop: CASSFGSRPTDTQYF. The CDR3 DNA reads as TGTGCCAGCAGTTTCGGGAGTAGGCCCACAGATACGCAGTATTTT.

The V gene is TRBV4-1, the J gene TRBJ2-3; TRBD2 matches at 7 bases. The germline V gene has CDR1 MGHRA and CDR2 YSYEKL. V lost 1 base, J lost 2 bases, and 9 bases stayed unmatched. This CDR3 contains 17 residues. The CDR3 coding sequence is TGCGCCAGCAGCCAAGCTGTTCCTAGCGGAATCACAGATACGCAGTATTTT. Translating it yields CASSQAVPSGITDTQYF.

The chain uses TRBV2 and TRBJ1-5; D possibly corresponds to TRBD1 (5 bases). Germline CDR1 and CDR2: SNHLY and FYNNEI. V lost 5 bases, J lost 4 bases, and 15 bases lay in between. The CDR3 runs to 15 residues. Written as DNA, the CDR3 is TGTGCCAGCAGTATAAGGGGCCTAACGAATCAGCCCCAGCATTTT. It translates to CASSIRGLTNQPQHF.

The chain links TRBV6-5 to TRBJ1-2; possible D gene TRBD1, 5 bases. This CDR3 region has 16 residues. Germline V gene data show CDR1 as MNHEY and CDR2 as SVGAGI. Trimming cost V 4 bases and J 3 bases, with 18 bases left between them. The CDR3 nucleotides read TGTGCCAGCAGTTCACTCGTCGCAGGGATGCACTATGGCTACACCTTC. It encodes CASSSLVAGMHYGYTF.

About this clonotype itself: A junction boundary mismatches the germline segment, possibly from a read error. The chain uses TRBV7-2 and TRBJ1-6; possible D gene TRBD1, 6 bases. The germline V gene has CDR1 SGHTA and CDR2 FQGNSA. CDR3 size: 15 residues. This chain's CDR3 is CASSFGGANNSPLHF. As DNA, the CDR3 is TGTGCCAGTAGCTTCGGGGGCGCCAATAATTCACCCCTCCACTTT.

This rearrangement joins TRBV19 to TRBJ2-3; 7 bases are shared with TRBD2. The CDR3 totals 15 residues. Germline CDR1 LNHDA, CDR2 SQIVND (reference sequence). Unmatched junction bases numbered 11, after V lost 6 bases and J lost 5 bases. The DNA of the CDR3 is TGTGCCAGTAGAAGAGCGAGCGGGGAGGGAGATACGCAGTATTTT. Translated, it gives CASRRASGEGDTQYF.

As DNA, the CDR3 is TGCGCCAGCAGCTCGAATTTCCTAGCGGGGGGGTGGAGTGAGCAGTTCTTC. Protein product: CASSSNFLAGGWSEQFF. V usage is TRBV5-1 and J usage is TRBJ2-1, with TRBD2 identical over 12 bases. The germline V gene has CDR1 SGHRS and CDR2 YFSETQ. This CDR3 is 17 amino acids long. The V gene end was trimmed by 3 bases and the J gene end by 9 bases; junction bases not matched to a gene: 13.

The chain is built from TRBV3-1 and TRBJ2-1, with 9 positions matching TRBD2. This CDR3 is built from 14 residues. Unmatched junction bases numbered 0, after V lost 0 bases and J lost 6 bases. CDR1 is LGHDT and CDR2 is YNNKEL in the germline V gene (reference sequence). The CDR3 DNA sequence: TGTGCCAGCAGCCAAGAGGGACTAGCCAATGAGCAGTTCTTC. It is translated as CASSQEGLANEQFF.

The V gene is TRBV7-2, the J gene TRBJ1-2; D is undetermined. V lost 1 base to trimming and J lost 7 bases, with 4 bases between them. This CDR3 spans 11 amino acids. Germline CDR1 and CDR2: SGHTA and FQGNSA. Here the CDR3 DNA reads TGTGCCAGCAGCTTAGTAGCTGGCTACACCTTC. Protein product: CASSLVAGYTF.

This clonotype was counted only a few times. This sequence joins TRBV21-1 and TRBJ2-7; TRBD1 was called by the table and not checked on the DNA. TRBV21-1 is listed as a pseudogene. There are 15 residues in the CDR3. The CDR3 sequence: CASSDWGRALYEQYF. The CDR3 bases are TGTGCCAGCAGTGACTGGGGCCGTGCCCTCTACGAGCAGTACTTC.

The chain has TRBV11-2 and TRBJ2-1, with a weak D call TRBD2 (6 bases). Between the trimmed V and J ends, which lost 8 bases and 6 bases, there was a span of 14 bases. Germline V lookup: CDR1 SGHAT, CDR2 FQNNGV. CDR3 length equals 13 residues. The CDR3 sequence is CASGGVSANEQFF. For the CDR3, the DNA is TGTGCCAGCGGCGGGGTATCAGCCAATGAGCAGTTCTTC.

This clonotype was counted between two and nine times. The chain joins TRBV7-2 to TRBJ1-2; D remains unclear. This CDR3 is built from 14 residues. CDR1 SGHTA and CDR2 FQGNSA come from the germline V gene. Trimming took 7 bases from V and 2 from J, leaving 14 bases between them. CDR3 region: CASTLTPTNYGYTF. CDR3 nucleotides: TGTGCCAGCACCCTTACACCGACCAACTATGGCTACACCTTC.

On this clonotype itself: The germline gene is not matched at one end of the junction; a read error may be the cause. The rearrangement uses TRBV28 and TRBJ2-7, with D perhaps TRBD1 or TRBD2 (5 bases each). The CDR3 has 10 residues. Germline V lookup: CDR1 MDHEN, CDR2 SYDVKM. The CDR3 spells CAGWRNEQYF. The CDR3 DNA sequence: TGCGCAGGGTGGAGGAACGAGCAGTACTTC.

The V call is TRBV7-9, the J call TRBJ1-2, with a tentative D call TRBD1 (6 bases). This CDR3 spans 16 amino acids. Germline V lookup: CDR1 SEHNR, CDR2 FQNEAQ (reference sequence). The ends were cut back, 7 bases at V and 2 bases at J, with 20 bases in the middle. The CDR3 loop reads CASTRDGQMTNYGYTF. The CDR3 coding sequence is TGTGCCAGCACCCGCGACGGACAGATGACCAACTATGGCTACACCTTC.

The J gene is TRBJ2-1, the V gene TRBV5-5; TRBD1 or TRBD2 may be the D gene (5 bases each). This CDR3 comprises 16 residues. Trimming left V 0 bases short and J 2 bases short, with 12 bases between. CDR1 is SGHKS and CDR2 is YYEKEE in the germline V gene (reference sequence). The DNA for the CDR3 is TGTGCCAGCAGCTTGGCCGAGGGGAGCCCCTACAATGAGCAGTTCTTC. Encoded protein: CASSLAEGSPYNEQFF.

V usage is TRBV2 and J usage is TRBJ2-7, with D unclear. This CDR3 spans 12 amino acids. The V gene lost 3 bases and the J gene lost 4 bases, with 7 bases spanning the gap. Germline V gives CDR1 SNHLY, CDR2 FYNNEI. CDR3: CASSDGRYEQYF. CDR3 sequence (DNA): TGTGCCAGCAGTGATGGGCGTTACGAGCAGTACTTC.

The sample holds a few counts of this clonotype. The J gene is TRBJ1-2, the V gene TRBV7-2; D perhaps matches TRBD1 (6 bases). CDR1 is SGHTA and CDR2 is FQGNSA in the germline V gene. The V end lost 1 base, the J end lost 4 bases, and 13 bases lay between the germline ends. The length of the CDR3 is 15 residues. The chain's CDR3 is CASSLEGGHFYGYTF. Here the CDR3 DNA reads TGTGCCAGCAGCTTAGAAGGGGGACACTTCTATGGCTACACCTTC.

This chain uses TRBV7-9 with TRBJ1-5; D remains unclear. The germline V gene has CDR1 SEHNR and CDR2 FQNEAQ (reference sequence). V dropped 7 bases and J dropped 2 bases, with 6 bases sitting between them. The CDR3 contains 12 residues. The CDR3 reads CASTAGNQPQHF. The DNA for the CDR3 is TGTGCCAGCACTGCGGGCAATCAGCCCCAGCATTTT. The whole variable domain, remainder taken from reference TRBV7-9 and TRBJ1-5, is DTGVSQNPRHKITKRGQNVTFRCDPISEHNRLYWYRQTLGQGPEFLTYFQNEAQLEKSRLLSDRFSAERPKGSFSTLEIQRTEQGDSAMYLCASTAGNQPQHFGDGTRLSIL.

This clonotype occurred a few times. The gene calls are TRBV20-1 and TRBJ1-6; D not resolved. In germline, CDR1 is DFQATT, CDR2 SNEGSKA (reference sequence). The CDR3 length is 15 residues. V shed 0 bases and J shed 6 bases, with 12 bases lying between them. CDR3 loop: CSARDRPGFNSPLHF. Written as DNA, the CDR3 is TGCAGTGCTAGAGACAGGCCGGGCTTTAATTCACCCCTCCACTTT.

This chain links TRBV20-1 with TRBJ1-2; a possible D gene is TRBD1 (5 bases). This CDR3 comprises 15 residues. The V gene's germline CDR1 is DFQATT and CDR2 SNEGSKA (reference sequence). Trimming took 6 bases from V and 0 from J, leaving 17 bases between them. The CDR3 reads CSAKGRERSNYGYTF. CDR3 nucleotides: TGCAGTGCCAAGGGGAGAGAACGTTCTAACTATGGCTACACCTTC.

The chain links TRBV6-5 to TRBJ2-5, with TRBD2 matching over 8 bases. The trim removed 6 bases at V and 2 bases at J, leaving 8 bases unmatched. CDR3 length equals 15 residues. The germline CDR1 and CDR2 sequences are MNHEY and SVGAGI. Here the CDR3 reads CASRSLAVIQETQYF. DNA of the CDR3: TGTGCCAGCAGATCACTAGCGGTAATTCAAGAGACCCAGTACTTC.